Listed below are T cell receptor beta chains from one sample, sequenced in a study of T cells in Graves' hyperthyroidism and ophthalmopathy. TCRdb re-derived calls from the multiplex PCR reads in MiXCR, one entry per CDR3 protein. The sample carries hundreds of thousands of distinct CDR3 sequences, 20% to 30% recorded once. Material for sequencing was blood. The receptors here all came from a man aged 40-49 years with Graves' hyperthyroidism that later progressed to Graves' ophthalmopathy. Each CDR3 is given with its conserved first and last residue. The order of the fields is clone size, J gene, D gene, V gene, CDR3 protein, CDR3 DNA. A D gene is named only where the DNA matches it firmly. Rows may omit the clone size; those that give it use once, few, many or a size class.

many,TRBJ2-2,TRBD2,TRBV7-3,CASSPLAEKNTGELFF,TGTGCCAGCAGCCCCCTAGCGGAGAAAAACACCGGGGAGCTGTTTTTT
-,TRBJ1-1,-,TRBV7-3,CASSLAGGTKGTEAFF,TGCGCCAGCAGCTTGGCCGGCGGGACAAAAGGTACTGAAGCTTTCTTT
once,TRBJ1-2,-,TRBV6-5,CASSYSWTANYGYTF,TGTGCCAGCAGTTACTCGTGGACCGCTAACTATGGCTACACCTTC
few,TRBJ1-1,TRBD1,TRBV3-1,CASSPTGEEKAFF,TGTGCCAGCAGCCCGACAGGGGAGGAAAAAGCTTTCTTT
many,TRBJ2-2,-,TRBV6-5,CASMFRVDTGELFF,TGTGCCAGCATGTTTCGGGTCGACACCGGGGAGCTGTTTTTT
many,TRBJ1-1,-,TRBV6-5,CASSYGRNTEAFF,TGTGCCAGCAGTTACGGGAGGAACACTGAAGCTTTCTTT
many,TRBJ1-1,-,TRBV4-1,CASSQGAGRAFF,TGCGCCAGCAGCCAAGGGGCAGGGAGAGCTTTCTTT
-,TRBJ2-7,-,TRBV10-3,CAISSRSPNEQYF,TGTGCCATCAGTAGTCGGAGCCCTAACGAGCAGTACTTC
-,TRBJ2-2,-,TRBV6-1,CASRRGDTGELFF,TGTGCCAGCAGGCGTGGGGACACCGGGGAGCTGTTTTTT
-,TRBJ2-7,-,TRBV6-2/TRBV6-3,CASSTPGPPGFLVQYF,TGTGCCAGCAGTACGCCGGGACCGCCGGGTTTTTTGGTGCAGTACTTC
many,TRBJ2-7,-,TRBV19,CASSPRGALEQYF,TGTGCCAGTAGCCCCCGGGGGGCTTTGGAGCAGTACTTC
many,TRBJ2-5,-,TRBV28,CASTLAASQETQYF,TGTGCCAGCACCTTAGCAGCCTCCCAAGAGACCCAGTACTTC
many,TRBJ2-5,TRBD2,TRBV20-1,CSAPRREGRETQYF,TGCAGTGCCCCCCGGCGGGAGGGCCGAGAGACCCAGTACTTC
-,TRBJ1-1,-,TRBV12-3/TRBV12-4,CASSFIGINTEAFF,TGTGCCAGCAGTTTTATCGGGATAAACACTGAAGCTTTCTTT
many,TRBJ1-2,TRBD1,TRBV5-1,CASSLGTGIGYTF,TGCGCCAGCAGCTTGGGGACAGGGATTGGCTACACCTTC
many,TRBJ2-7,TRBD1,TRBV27,CASSLKTGGFYEQYF,TGTGCCAGCAGTTTAAAGACAGGGGGCTTTTACGAGCAGTACTTC
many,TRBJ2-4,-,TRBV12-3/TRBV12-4,CASSPQESGVNIQYF,TGTGCCAGCAGCCCACAGGAGAGTGGGGTAAACATTCAGTACTTC
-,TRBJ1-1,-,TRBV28,CASSLSAVMNTEAFF,TGTGCCAGCAGTTTATCGGCGGTCATGAACACTGAAGCTTTCTTT
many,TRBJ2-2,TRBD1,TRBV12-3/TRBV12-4,CASSSTGTGAGELFF,TGTGCCAGCAGTTCCACCGGGACAGGGGCCGGGGAGCTGTTTTTT
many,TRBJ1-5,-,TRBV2,CASSGQFRNRNQPQHF,TGTGCCAGCAGTGGACAGTTTAGGAATAGGAATCAGCCCCAGCATTTT